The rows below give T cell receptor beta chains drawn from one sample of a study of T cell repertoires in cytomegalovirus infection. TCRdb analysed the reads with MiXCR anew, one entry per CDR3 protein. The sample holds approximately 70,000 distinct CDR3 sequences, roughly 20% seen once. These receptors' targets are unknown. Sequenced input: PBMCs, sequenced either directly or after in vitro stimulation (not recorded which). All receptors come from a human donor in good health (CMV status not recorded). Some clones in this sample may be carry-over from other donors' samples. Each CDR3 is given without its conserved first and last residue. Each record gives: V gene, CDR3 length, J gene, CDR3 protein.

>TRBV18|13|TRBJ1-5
ASSIDRVDNQPQH
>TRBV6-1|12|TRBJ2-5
ASSEQGFQETQY
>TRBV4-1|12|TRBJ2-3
ASSRLGQTDTQY
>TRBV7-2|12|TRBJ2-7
ASSGNSRANEQY
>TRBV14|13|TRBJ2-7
ASSLAGGISYEQY
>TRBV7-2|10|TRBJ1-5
ASTHGNQLQH
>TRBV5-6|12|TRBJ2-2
ASRSAGDTGELF
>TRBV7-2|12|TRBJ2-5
ASSLGGSQETQY
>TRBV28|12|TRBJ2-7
ASGTSGILIVQY
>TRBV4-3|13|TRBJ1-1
ASSQEWGLNTEAF
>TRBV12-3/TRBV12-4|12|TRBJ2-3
ASSRRESSDTQY
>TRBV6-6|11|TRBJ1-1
ASSYSAGSEAF
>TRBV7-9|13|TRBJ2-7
ASSAAGPNLYEQY
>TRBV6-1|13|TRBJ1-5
ASILTGMGNQPQH
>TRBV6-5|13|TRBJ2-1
ASSYGRGVGDEQF
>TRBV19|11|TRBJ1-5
ASSMGTLQPQH
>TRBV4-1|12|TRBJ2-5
ASSQVGGIETQY
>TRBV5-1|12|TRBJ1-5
ASSYGGNNQPQH
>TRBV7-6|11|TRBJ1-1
ASSLKGSTEAF
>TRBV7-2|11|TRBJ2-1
ASSPRQYNEQF
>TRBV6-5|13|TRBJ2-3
ASSYSLVSTDTQY
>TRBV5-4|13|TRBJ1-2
ASSLGAGGNYGYT
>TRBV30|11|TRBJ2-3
AWNGGGQDTQY
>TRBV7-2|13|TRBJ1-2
ASSLGGRAVTGYT
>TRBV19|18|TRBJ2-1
ASRYRDRGPKLPQYNEQF
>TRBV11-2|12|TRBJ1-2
ASSLPQGNYGYT